This TCR beta chain was obtained from a study of graft-versus-host responses after intestinal transplantation. With regard to this clone: Its antigen remains unidentified.

TCRdb keeps only in-frame clones here, not all; method: immunoSEQ multiplex PCR. The top ten hold 0.23% of the sample, which has some 110,000 clones, over 85% seen once. This CDR3 has 13 residues. Trimming removed 3 bases at V and 5 bases at J, with 10 bases between. Germline V CDR1 and CDR2: MGHRA, YSYEKL. The starting material was unstimulated CD4+ T cells sorted from spleen or lymph node cells, obtained before transplant. This sequence originates from a human donor who was the organ donor for an intestinal transplant. The chain combines TRBV4-1 with TRBJ2-5, with D possibly matching TRBD1 (6 bases). The CDR3 bases are TGCGCCAGCAGCCAGGTAACAGGGGAGACCCAGTACTTC. Its translation: CASSQVTGETQYF.